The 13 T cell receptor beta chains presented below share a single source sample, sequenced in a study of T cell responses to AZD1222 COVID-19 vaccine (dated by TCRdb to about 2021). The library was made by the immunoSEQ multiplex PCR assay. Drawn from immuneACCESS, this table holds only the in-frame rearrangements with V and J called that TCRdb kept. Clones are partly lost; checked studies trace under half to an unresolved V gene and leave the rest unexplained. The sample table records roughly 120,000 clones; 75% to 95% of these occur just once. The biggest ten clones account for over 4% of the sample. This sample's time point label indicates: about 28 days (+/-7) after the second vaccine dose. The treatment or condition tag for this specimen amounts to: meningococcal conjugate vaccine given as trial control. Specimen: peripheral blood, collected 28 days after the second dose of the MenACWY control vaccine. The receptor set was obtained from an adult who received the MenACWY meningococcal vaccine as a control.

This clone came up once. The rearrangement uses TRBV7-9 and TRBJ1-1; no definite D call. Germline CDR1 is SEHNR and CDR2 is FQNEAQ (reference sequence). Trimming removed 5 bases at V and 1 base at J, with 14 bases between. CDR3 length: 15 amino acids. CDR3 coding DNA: TGTGCCAGCAGCCTACTTGTTGGGAGGAACACTGAAGCTTTCTTT. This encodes CASSLLVGRNTEAFF.

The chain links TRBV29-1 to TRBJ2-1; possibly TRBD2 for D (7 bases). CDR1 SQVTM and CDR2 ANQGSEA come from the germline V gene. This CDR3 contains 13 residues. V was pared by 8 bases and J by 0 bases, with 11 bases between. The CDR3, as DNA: TGCAGCCTAGCGGACAGCTCCTACAATGAGCAGTTCTTC. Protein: CSLADSSYNEQFF.

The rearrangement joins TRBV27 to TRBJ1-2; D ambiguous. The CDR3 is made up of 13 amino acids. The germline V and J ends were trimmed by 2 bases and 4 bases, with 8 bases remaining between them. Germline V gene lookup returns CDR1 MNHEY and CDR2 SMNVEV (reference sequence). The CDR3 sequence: CASSLDGSYGYTF. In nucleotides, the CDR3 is TGTGCCAGCAGTTTAGACGGCTCCTATGGCTACACCTTC.

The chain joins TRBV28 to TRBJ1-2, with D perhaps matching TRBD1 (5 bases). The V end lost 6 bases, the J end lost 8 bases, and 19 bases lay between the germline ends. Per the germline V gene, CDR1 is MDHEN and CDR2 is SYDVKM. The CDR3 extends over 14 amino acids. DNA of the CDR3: TGTGCCAGCAGGCTATCCGGGGCCCCCGAAGGCTACACCTTC. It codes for CASRLSGAPEGYTF.

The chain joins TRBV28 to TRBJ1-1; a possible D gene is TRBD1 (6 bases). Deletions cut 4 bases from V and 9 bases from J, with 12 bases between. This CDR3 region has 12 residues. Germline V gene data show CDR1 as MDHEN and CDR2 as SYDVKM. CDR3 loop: CASSWGTGKAFF. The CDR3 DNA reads TGTGCCAGCAGTTGGGGCACAGGGAAAGCTTTCTTT.

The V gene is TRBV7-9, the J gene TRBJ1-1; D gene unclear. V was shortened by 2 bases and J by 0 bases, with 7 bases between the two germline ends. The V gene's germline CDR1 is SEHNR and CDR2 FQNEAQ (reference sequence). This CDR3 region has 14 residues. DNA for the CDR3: TGTGCCAGCAGCTTAATAGGCCTGAACACTGAAGCTTTCTTT. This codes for CASSLIGLNTEAFF.

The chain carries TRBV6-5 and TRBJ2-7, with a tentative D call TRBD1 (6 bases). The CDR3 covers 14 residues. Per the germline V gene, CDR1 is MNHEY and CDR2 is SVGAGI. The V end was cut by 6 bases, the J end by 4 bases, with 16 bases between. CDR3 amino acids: CASRPTGQTYEQYV. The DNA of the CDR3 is TGTGCCAGCAGACCCACTGGACAGACTTACGAGCAGTACGTC.

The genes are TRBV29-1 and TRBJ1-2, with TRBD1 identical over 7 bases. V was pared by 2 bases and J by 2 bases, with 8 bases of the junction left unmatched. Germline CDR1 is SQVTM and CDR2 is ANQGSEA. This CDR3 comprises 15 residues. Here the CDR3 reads CSVESRDSRNYGYTF. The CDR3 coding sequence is TGCAGCGTTGAATCACGGGACAGCCGAAACTATGGCTACACCTTC.

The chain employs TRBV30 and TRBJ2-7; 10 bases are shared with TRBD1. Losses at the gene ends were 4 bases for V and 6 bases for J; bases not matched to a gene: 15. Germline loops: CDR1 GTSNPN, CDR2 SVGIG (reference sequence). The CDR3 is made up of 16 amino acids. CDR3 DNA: TGTGCCTGGAAAAGGCTTTCCGGGACAGGGGTTTTCGAGCAGTACTTC. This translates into CAWKRLSGTGVFEQYF.

The CDR3 region has the DNA TGCGCCAGCAGCTTGGAATGGGGGGACTATGGCTACACCTTC. Translated, it gives CASSLEWGDYGYTF. The chain is built from TRBV5-1 and TRBJ1-2; weak D call: TRBD1 (5 bases). The CDR3 consists of 14 residues. V shed 0 bases and J shed 3 bases, with 9 bases lying between them. Germline V lookup: CDR1 SGHRS, CDR2 YFSETQ.

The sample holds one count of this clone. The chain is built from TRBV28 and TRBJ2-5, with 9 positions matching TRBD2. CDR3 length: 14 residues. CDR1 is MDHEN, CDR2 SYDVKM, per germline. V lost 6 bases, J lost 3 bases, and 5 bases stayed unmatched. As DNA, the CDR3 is TGTGCCAGCAGATCTAGCGGGAATAAAGAGACCCAGTACTTC. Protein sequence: CASRSSGNKETQYF.

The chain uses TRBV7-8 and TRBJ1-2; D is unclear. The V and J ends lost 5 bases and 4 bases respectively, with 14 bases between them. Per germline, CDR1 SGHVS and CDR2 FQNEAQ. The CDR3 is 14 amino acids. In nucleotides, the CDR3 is TGTGCCAGCAGCCCCCGGACCAGCCGCTATGGCTACACCTTC. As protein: CASSPRTSRYGYTF.

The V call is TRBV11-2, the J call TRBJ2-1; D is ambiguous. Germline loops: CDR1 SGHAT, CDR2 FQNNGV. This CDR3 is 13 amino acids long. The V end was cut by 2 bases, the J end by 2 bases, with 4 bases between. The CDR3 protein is CASSLRTYNEQFF. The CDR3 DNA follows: TGTGCCAGCAGCTTACGGACCTACAATGAGCAGTTCTTC.